The 11 T cell receptor beta chains below come from one sample, sequenced in a study of beta chain features in type 1 diabetes. Antigens for these TCRs are unknown. Findings and caveats of the study: There was a moderate but significant shortening of TCRB CDR3s in all four CD4+ subsets of Type 1 diabetes patients.

The whole isolated RNA underwent reverse transcription, so sequencing captured expressed TCRB transcripts. Clones were read by immunoSEQ multiplex PCR, and TCRdb kept only the in-frame ones, dropping some. The sample holds 300,000 to 400,000 clones, roughly 14% seen once. Sequenced material: naive CD4+ T cells from blood. Source of these receptors: a young woman with type 1 diabetes.

The V gene is TRBV27, the J gene TRBJ1-1; 7 nucleotides align to TRBD1. Germline loops: CDR1 MNHEY, CDR2 SMNVEV (reference sequence). Trimming removed 6 bases from V and 1 base from J; junction bases left unmatched: 8. The CDR3 is 15 residues long. DNA for the CDR3: TGTGCCAGCAGACCCCGACAGGGAGAGAACACTGAAGCTTTCTTT. This sequence encodes CASRPRQGENTEAFF.

The chain uses TRBV28 and TRBJ2-2; D gene ambiguous. With 7 bases removed from V and 4 bases from J, the gap between germline ends came to 13 bases. CDR1 is MDHEN, CDR2 SYDVKM, per germline. This CDR3 comprises 14 residues. The CDR3 loop is CASTAAVPTGELFF. The CDR3 DNA follows: TGTGCCAGCACCGCGGCAGTCCCCACCGGGGAGCTGTTTTTT. Drawing the rest from reference TRBV28 and TRBJ2-2, the complete variable domain is DVKVTQSSRYLVKRTGEKVFLECVQDMDHENMFWYRQDPGLGLRLIYFSYDVKMKEKGDIPEGYSVSREKKERFSLILESASTNQTSMYLCASTAAVPTGELFFGEGSRLTVL.

This clone was counted between two and nine times. This sequence joins TRBV9 and TRBJ1-1; the D gene is possibly TRBD1 (5 bases). Germline lookup yields CDR1 SGDLS and CDR2 YYNGEE. CDR3 length: 14 amino acids. V lost 3 bases and J 1 base, leaving 10 bases between the germline ends. CDR3: CASSEGVGNTEAFF. CDR3 coding DNA: TGTGCCAGCAGCGAAGGGGTAGGGAACACTGAAGCTTTCTTT.

The rearrangement links TRBV28 to TRBJ2-3; 10 nucleotides agree with TRBD1. This CDR3 has 15 residues. The V gene's germline CDR1 is MDHEN and CDR2 SYDVKM. Unmatched junction bases numbered 4, after V lost 6 bases and J lost 1 base. The CDR3 DNA is TGTGCCAGCAGCTCTGGGACAGGGGGCACAGATACGCAGTATTTT. Translation: CASSSGTGGTDTQYF. Together with reference TRBV28 and TRBJ2-3, the CDR3 gives the full variable domain: DVKVTQSSRYLVKRTGEKVFLECVQDMDHENMFWYRQDPGLGLRLIYFSYDVKMKEKGDIPEGYSVSREKKERFSLILESASTNQTSMYLCASSSGTGGTDTQYFGPGTRLTVL.

The gene calls are TRBV9 and TRBJ1-2; D not certain. CDR3 length: 12 amino acids. V lost 4 bases and J lost 5, with 9 bases in between. Germline CDR1 SGDLS, CDR2 YYNGEE. The CDR3 DNA sequence: TGTGCCAGCAGCCTAGGTACATATGGCTACACCTTC. It encodes CASSLGTYGYTF.

This clone was observed a handful of times. The gene calls are TRBV9 and TRBJ2-7; 8 bases are shared with TRBD2. The CDR3 has 15 amino acids. The germline gives CDR1 SGDLS, CDR2 YYNGEE. J gave up 2 bases and V 0 bases, and 4 bases lay outside the gene matches. The CDR3 spells CASSVGGSGTYEQYF. In DNA, the CDR3 is TGTGCCAGCAGCGTAGGGGGTAGCGGGACCTACGAGCAGTACTTC.

The table lists this clone with many counts. Compared with germline, one end of the junction differs, possibly owing to a read error. The chain combines TRBV29-1 with TRBJ2-1, with 9 bases aligning to TRBD2. Germline CDR1 and CDR2: SQVTM and ANQGSEA. CDR3 length equals 12 residues. In nucleotides, the CDR3 is TGCAGCGTGGAAGCGGGAGGCAATGAGCAGTTCTTC. The encoded protein is CSVEAGGNEQFF.

This chain uses TRBV2 with TRBJ2-1, with 7 bases aligning to TRBD1. This CDR3 spans 16 amino acids. Germline V gene lookup returns CDR1 SNHLY and CDR2 FYNNEI. The V segment lost 3 bases and the J segment 3 bases; nucleotides outside the gene matches: 8. CDR3 nucleotides: TGTGCCAGCAGTGAGAGTAGGGGGCGAAGCTACAATGAGCAGTTCTTC. This translates into CASSESRGRSYNEQFF.

The chain joins TRBV19 to TRBJ2-1, with TRBD2 matching 9 bases. Germline V gives CDR1 LNHDA, CDR2 SQIVND (reference sequence). With V trimmed by 4 bases and J by 8 bases, 9 bases remained unmatched. This CDR3 region has 15 residues. Here the CDR3 reads CASSTRGTSSDEQFF. The CDR3 DNA is TGTGCCAGTAGTACCCGGGGGACTAGCAGCGATGAGCAGTTCTTC.

The chain joins TRBV14 to TRBJ2-5; 7 bases line up with TRBD1. The length of the CDR3 is 15 residues. The ends lost 4 bases at V and 4 bases at J; junction bases unmatched: 9. Germline V gene data show CDR1 as SGHDN and CDR2 as FVKESK. CDR3 sequence: CASSLGQVAAETQYF. The CDR3 nucleotides read TGTGCCAGCAGCCTAGGACAGGTAGCTGCAGAGACCCAGTACTTC.

The J gene is TRBJ2-5, the V gene TRBV12-5, with D tentatively TRBD1 (6 bases). V dropped 7 bases and J dropped 5 bases, with 17 bases sitting between them. The CDR3 loop spans 14 amino acids. From germline, CDR1 is LGHNT and CDR2 FRNRAP. The CDR3 reads CASAYDRPSETQYF. The CDR3, as DNA: TGTGCTAGTGCCTACGACAGGCCATCGGAGACCCAGTACTTC.